This T cell receptor beta chain was identified during a study of shared clonotypes between healthy human individuals (dated by TCRdb to about 2020). Background for the entire study: The cohort comprised two women and a few men aged 18 to 49 years. For each donor, three plates each were used for CD4 naive and CD4 memory, two plates were used for CD8 naive, and one plate was used for CD8 memory. Blood TCR repertoires of four to six healthy adults were deeply sequenced to estimate repertoire size and the extent of clonotype sharing between individuals. To increase sequencing depth and limit assay-specific biases, TCR repertoire library preparation and sequencing were carried out by different laboratories using diverse techniques. Per donor, leukapheresis produced somewhere between about 0.94 and 9 billion PBMCs. What the study reported, not specific to this receptor: Even with the large sequencing depth, rarefaction of the sorted-subset datasets indicated that sequencing was incomplete. When several donors were compared, the shared fraction of clonotypes was 5% to 6.5% for naive CD4, 3.5% to 4% for naive CD8, 2.3% for memory CD4, and under 0.5% for memory CD8. Sampling was restricted to blood, and TCR repertoires in tissues likely differ from the TCR repertoires found in blood. The genetic and exposure-history diversity represented was limited by the small number of donors. Compared with non-shared clonotypes, clonotypes shared by all four sorted-subset donors had higher generation probabilities. Pairwise subsampling indicated that sequencing depth was expected to affect the degree of clonotype sharing among donors. Estimated clonotype richness was generally larger for naive than for memory subsets.

Using the deep immunoSEQ assay, TCR CDR3 regions were amplified from genomic DNA by multiplex PCR. Genomic DNA extracted from each cell subset was distributed evenly over all wells of several immunoSEQ 96-well plates, and each plate served as one replicate. For sorted subsets, approximately 200 ng of genomic DNA, equivalent to 25,000 to 35,000 T cell genomes, went into each replicate PCR. Purified libraries were quantified with a Qubit 3.0 fluorometer, sized on a Bioanalyzer 2100, and re-quantified with the KAPA Library Quantification kit. A separate single-read 150-cycle Illumina NextSeq 550 flow cell was used to sequence each immunoSEQ 96-well plate. Per the source publication's procedure: Because the immunoSEQ output held only junctional sequences and lacked quality scores, the filtering could not match the filtering applied to full-length reads. Sequences were annotated with PyIR, a Python wrapper for IgBLAST v1.9, using IMGT germline references to assign V/J genes and CDR3. Any read was removed if the V/J assignment was weak (E-value above 1e-6), the CDR3 was missing, or the read contained stop codons, out-of-frame junctions, or ambiguous translated residues. V3J clonotypes were defined as sequences sharing the same inferred V gene, J gene, and CDR3 amino acid sequence. To compute the percentage overlap between repertoires, the number of shared unique clonotypes was divided by the size of the smaller repertoire. Richness of each repertoire was evaluated using RTK rarefaction, the Chao1 estimator, and Recon v2.1 estimates of unobserved clonotypes. OLGA was used to compute generation probabilities for all TCRbeta clonotypes that the gDNA method yielded from a handful of donors. TCRdb obtained this table from immuneACCESS and retained in-frame rearrangements with V and J assigned. These tables miss some clones; where compared with another copy, unresolved V genes account for less than half of the shortfall, and the remainder is unexplained. V and J calls and clone size are as listed in that table; D and trimming were resolved from the DNA. In this sample the table shows under 1,900,000 clones, approximately 98.5% of which occur a single time. 0.3% to 0.45% of the sample comes from the top ten.

As regards this clone: No antigen is known for it. There are no base qualities to consult, and no much larger clone falls within one base.

The donors were healthy, HIV-negative adults with no recently reported acute infections or vaccinations. Only Caucasian adults living in Nashville, Tennessee, USA were represented among the donors. CD4+ T cells were enriched by magnetic negative selection; naive cells were then positively selected on CD45RA, and the negative fraction formed the memory subset. After blood collection by leukapheresis, PBMCs were isolated using Ficoll-Histopaque density gradient centrifugation and then cryopreserved in the vapor phase of liquid nitrogen. Purity and quantity of every magnetically sorted T cell population were checked by analytical flow cytometry. From each sorted fraction, genomic DNA was isolated and quantified by UV absorbance on a Nanodrop 2000c. The CDR3 holds 15 amino acids from the cysteine to the phenylalanine. Here the CDR3 DNA is all that survives: 45 bases in frame from base 1. CDR1 and CDR2 are read off the germline V gene as SGDLS and YYNGEE. V is shortened by 4 bases, J by 6 bases, and the region joining them spans 16 bases.

Recombination joined TRBV9 with TRBJ2-2, with TRBD1 tentatively as D gene (6 bases match). The material sequenced was naive CD4+ T cells sorted from blood. This sample's cell subset or site label indicates: CD45RA+ positively selected. The TCR was taken from a man younger than 40 in good health. The DNA sequence is TGTGCCAGCAGCCCATGGCCAGGGGAGTCCGGGGAGCTGTTTTTT. This encodes CASSPWPGESGELFF.